The 8 T cell receptor beta chains below were found in one sample sequenced in a study of cytomegalovirus exposure and HLA in healthy donors. PCR involved 60 Vbeta and 13 Jbeta primers. TCRdb's copy holds only in-frame clones and misses some; the assay was immunoSEQ multiplex PCR. The data hold over 150,000 clones, with 60% to 80% observed a single time. Sequenced material: PBMCs. These receptors came from a man aged 45-65 years in good health and CMV-seropositive.

This clone has a single count. A junction boundary mismatches the germline segment, possibly from a read error. This chain joins TRBV6-1 and TRBJ1-6, with a weak D call TRBD1 (5 bases). Germline lookup yields CDR1 MNHNS and CDR2 SASEGT. This CDR3 spans 15 amino acids. Here the CDR3 reads CASGENQGYNSPLHF. CDR3 DNA: TGTGCCAGCGGTGAAAACCAGGGTTATAATTCACCCCTCCACTTT.

The chain is built from TRBV4-1 and TRBJ1-1; 7 bases match TRBD1. V gave up 1 base and J gave up 3 bases; unmatched junction bases: 2. CDR3 length: 14 residues. Per the germline V gene, CDR1 is MGHRA and CDR2 is YSYEKL. CDR3: CASSQGQGYTEAFF. CDR3 sequence (DNA): TGCGCCAGCAGCCAAGGACAGGGATACACTGAAGCTTTCTTT.

CDR3 DNA: TGCGCCAGCAGCCAACCAGGTACAGATACGCAGTATTTT. Protein sequence: CASSQPGTDTQYF. The chain uses TRBV4-3 and TRBJ2-3; D gene uncertain. Trimming shortened V by 2 bases and J by 3 bases, and 6 bases separated the two germline ends. The CDR3 extends over 13 amino acids. Germline assignment: CDR1 LGHNA and CDR2 YSLEER.

The rearrangement uses TRBV30 and TRBJ1-5, with D uncertain. From germline, CDR1 is GTSNPN and CDR2 SVGIG (reference sequence). V lost 5 bases, J lost 5 bases, and 19 bases lay in between. This CDR3 is built from 15 residues. The CDR3 loop reads CAWETPGSTYQPQHF. In DNA form, the CDR3 reads TGTGCCTGGGAGACTCCGGGGTCCACTTATCAGCCCCAGCATTTT.

The V gene is TRBV5-1, the J gene TRBJ2-3, with 7 nucleotides matching TRBD2. The V gene's germline CDR1 is SGHRS and CDR2 YFSETQ. V was pared by 6 bases and J by 3 bases, with 10 bases of the junction left unmatched. The CDR3 is 15 residues long. The CDR3 loop reads CASTPWGGRTDTQYF. The CDR3 nucleotides are TGCGCCAGCACCCCGTGGGGGGGTAGAACAGATACGCAGTATTTT.

This clone appeared a few times. The chain has TRBV6-4 and TRBJ2-1; maybe TRBD1 (6 bases). The CDR3 totals 15 residues. Deletions cut 6 bases from V and 7 bases from J, with 19 bases between. Germline CDR1 MRHNA, CDR2 SNTAGT. The CDR3 coding sequence is TGTGCCAGCAGCCTATATAGGGGGACGGGAAATGAGCAGTTCTTC. This sequence encodes CASSLYRGTGNEQFF.

The V gene is TRBV7-2, the J gene TRBJ1-2; 7 bases agree with TRBD1. V was clipped by 1 base and J by 5 bases; unmatched bases: 4. The CDR3 extends over 14 amino acids. Germline values: CDR1 SGHTA, CDR2 FQGNSA. CDR3 sequence reads: CASSLGDRVYGYTF. The DNA for the CDR3 is TGTGCCAGCAGCTTAGGCGACAGGGTATATGGCTACACCTTC.

The rearrangement joins TRBV9 to TRBJ1-2, with D unresolved. Trimming took 3 bases from V and 4 from J, leaving 10 bases between them. The CDR3 is made up of 13 amino acids. Germline CDR1 SGDLS, CDR2 YYNGEE. The DNA for the CDR3 is TGTGCCAGCAGCGCCGATGGGCCCTATGGCTACACCTTC. Its protein product is CASSADGPYGYTF.